The text below deals with one T cell receptor beta chain. Its cognate antigen is unknown. Trimming removed 1 base from V and 1 base from J, with 3 bases in between. The CDR3 consists of 13 residues. Data came from immunoSEQ multiplex PCR; TCRdb stores just in-frame clones and leaves some out. This table holds 150,000 to 200,000 clones, around 91% found once. The sample originates from a study of T cell responses to AZD1222 COVID-19 vaccine. Study-level points and caveats: CD4 TCRs linked to vaccination spanned spike, dominating at 160-218 and 743-854. Donors were largely white British and mainly female; clonal diversity was possibly underestimated.

Researchers grouped second doses given at about 4 or about 12 weeks into one pool. This specimen consisted of peripheral blood, obtained 28 days after the second AZD1222 dose. This clonotype was sampled from an adult who received the AZD1222 COVID-19 vaccine. The chain couples TRBV12-3 or TRBV12-4 to TRBJ2-3; the D is unclear. The CDR3: CASSLDGTDTQYF. The CDR3, as DNA: TGTGCCAGCAGTTTAGACGGCACAGATACGCAGTATTTT.